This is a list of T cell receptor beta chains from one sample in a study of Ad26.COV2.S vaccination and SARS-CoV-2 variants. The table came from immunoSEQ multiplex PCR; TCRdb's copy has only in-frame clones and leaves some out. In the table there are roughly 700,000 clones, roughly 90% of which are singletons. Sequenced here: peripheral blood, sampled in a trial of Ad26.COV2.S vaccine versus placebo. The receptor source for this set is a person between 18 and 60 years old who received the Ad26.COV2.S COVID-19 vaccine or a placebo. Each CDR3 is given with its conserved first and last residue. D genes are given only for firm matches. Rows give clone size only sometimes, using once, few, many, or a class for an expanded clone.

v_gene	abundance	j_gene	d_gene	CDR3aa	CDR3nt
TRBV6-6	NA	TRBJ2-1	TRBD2	CASSSGRLYNEQFF	TGTGCCAGCAGCAGCGGGAGGCTCTACAATGAGCAGTTCTTC
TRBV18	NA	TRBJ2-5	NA	CASSLSPGRQETQYF	TGTGCCAGCTCATTATCTCCTGGGCGCCAAGAGACCCAGTACTTC
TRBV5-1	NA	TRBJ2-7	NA	CASSRLTRSYEQYF	TGCGCCAGCAGCCGATTGACCAGGAGCTACGAGCAGTACTTC
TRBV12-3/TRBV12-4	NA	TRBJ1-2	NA	CASSPLLQVTDTF	TGTGCCAGCAGTCCACTCCTACAGGTAACAGACACCTTC
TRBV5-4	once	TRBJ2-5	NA	CASSLARTQYF	TGTGCCAGCAGCTTGGCGAGAACCCAGTACTTC
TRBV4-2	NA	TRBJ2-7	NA	CASSQGIQARYEQYF	TGTGCCAGCAGCCAAGGGATTCAGGCCCGCTACGAGCAGTACTTC
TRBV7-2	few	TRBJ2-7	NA	CASSGTDTYEQYF	TGTGCCAGCAGCGGGACGGATACCTACGAGCAGTACTTC
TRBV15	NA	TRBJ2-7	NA	CATSRVTGTATYEQYF	TGTGCCACCAGCAGAGTTACCGGGACGGCTACCTACGAGCAGTACTTC
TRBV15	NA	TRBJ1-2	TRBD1	CATSSPDRAYGYTF	TGTGCCACCAGCAGCCCGGACAGGGCCTATGGCTACACCTTC
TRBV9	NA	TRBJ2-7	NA	CASSPWRAGGEQYF	TGTGCCAGCAGCCCTTGGAGGGCCGGGGGCGAGCAGTACTTC
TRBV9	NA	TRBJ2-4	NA	CASSPRGARGIQYF	TGTGCCAGCAGCCCCCGGGGGGCGCGGGGCATTCAGTACTTC
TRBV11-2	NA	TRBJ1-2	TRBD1	CASSLEFRGLDYGYTF	TGTGCCAGCAGCTTAGAGTTCAGGGGGCTAGACTATGGCTACACCTTC
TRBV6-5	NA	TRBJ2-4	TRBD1	CASRNRGGDIQYF	TGTGCCAGCAGGAACAGGGGTGGGGACATTCAGTACTTC
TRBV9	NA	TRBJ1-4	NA	CASSRNFATNEKLFF	TGTGCCAGCAGCAGAAATTTCGCAACTAATGAAAAACTGTTTTTT
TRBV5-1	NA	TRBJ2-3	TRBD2	CASSSPTSGRASTDTQYF	TGCGCCAGCAGCTCGCCGACTAGCGGGAGGGCTAGCACAGATACGCAGTATTTT
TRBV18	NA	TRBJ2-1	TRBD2	CASSEGLADDLEQFF	TGTGCCAGCTCAGAGGGACTAGCGGACGATTTAGAGCAGTTCTTC